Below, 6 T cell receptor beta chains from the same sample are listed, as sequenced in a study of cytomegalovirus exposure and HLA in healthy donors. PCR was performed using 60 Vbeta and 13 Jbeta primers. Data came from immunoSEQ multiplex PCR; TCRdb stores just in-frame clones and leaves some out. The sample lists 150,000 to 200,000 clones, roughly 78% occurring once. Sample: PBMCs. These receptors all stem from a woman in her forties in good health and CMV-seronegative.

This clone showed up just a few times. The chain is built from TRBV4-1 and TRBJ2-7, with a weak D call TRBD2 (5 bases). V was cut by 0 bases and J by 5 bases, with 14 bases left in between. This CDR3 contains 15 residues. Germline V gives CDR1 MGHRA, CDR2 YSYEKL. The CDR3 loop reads CASSQEDQGGHEQYF. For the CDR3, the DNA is TGCGCCAGCAGCCAAGAGGATCAAGGCGGGCACGAGCAGTACTTC.

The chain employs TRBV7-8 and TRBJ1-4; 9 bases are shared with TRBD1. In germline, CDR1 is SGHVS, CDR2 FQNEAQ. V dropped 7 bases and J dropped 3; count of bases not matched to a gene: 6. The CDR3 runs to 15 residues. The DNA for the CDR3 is TGTGCCAGCAATGAACAGGGGGCTGCTAATGAAAAACTGTTTTTT. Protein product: CASNEQGAANEKLFF.

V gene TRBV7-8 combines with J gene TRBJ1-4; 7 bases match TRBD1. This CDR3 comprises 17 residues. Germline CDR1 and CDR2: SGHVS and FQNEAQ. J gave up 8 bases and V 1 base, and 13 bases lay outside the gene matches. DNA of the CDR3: TGTGCCAGCAGCTTAGGCTGGGAAGGACAGGCGGGGGAAAAACTGTTTTTT. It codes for CASSLGWEGQAGEKLFF. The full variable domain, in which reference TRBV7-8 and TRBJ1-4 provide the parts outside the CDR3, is GAGVSQSPRYKVAKRGQDVALRCDPISGHVSLFWYQQALGQGPEFLTYFQNEAQLDKSGLPSDRFFAERPEGSVSTLKIQRTQQEDSAVYLCASSLGWEGQAGEKLFFGSGTQLSVL.

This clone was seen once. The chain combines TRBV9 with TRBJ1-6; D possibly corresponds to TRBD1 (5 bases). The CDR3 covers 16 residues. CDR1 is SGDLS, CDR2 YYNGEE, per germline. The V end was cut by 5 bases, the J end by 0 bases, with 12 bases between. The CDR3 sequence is CASSTQGASYNSPLHF. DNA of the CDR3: TGTGCCAGCAGTACCCAGGGTGCCTCCTATAATTCACCCCTCCACTTT.

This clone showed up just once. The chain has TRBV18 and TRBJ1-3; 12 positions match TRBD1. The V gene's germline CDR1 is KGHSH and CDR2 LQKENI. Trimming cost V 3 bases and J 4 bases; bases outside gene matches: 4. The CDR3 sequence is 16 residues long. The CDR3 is CASSPRGTGGGNTIYF. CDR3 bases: TGTGCCAGCTCACCCCGAGGGACAGGGGGCGGAAACACCATATATTTT. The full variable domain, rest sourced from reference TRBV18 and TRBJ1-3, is NAGVMQNPRHLVRRRGQEARLRCSPMKGHSHVYWYRQLPEEGLKFMVYLQKENIIDESGMPKERFSAEFPKEGPSILRIQQVVRGDSAAYFCASSPRGTGGGNTIYFGEGSWLTVV.

The CDR3 nucleotides are TGTGCCAGCAGCTTAGACGGCAGGGGGACAGATACGCAGTATTTT. Translated, it gives CASSLDGRGTDTQYF. This chain links TRBV11-2 with TRBJ2-3, with TRBD1 matching over 7 bases. Trimming took 0 bases from V and 3 from J; bases not matched to a gene: 3. This CDR3 spans 15 amino acids. Germline CDR1 SGHAT, CDR2 FQNNGV.